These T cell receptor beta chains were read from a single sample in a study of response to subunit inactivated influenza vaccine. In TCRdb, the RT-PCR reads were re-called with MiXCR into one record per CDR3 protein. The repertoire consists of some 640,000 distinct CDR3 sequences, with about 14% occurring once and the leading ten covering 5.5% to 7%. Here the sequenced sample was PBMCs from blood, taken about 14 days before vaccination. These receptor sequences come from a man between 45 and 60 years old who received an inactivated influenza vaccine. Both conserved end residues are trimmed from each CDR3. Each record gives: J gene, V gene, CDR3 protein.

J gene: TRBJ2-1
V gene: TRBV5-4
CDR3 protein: ASSLGSESSYNEQF

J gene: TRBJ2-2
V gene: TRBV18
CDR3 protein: ASSSQGTNTGELF

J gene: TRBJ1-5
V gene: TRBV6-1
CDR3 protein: ASSPDRGYNQPQH

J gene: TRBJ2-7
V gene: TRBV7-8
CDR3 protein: ASSPRRGIMYEQY

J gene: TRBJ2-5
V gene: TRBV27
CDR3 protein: ASRQTGFSGETQY

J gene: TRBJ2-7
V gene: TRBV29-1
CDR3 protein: SVVHAVAGYEQY

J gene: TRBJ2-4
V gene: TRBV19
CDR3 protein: ASREAGGAKNIQY

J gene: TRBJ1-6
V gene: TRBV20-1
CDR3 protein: SARLPRDLNLGRNSPLH

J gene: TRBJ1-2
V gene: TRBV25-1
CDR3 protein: ASSQGARPNYGYT

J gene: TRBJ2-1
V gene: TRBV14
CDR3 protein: ASSPLRGTSGSSYNEQF

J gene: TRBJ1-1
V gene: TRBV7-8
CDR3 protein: ASSPHEGVGTEAF

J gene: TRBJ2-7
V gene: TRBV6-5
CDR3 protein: ASSYLGQGAGEQY

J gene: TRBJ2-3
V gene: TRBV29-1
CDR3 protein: SVPHPLHTDTQY

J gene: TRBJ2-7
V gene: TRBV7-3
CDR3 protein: ASSLRDRDRLYEQY

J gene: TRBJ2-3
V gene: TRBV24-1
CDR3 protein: ATSDPGGTDTQY

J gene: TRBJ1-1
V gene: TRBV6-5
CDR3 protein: ASSYGQLNTEAF

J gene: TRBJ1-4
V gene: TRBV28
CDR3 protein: ASSVTLATNEKLF

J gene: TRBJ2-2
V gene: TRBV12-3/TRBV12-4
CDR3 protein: ASSFDRRTGELF

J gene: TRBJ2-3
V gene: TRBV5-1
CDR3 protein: ASSFRTGGDTQY

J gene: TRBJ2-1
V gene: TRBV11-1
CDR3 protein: ASSLEWRLNSYNEQF

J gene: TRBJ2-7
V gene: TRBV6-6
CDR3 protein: ASRPTGGYEQY

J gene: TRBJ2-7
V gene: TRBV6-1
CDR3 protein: ASSRYTSSYEQY

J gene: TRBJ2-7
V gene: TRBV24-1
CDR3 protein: ATSDSQNLAEQY

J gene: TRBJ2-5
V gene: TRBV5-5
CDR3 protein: ASSSGTEEETQY

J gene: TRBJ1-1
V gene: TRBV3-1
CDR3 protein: ASSQDAAGAIIHSEAF

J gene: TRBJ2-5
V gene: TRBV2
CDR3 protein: ASSDREETQY

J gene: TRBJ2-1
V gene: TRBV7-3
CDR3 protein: ASSLMTSPNEQF

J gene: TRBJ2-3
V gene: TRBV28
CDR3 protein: ASRPTTRTDTQY

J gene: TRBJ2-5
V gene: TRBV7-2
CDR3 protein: ASSLVDRAYQETQY

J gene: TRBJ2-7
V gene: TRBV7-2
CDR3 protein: ASSLVAAKDEQY

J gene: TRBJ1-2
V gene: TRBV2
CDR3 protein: ASSRGGGYGYT

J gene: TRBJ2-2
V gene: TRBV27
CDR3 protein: ASSPGTGVLYGELF

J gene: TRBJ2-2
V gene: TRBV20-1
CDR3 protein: SARERGLAYTGELF

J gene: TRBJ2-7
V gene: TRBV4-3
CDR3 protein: ASSQDRFVGDMGDSYEQY

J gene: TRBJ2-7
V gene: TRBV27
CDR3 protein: ASGVWGLSSYEQY

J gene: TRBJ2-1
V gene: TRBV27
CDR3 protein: ASSFGVEGTGAYNEQF